These T cell receptor beta chains were read from a single sample in a study of shared clonotypes between healthy human individuals. Some clones are missing from TCRdb's copy, which holds only in-frame ones; the method was immunoSEQ multiplex PCR. The table records about 700,000 clones, about 74% of them present only once. The sample was memory CD4+ T cells sorted from blood. All receptors derive from a young woman in good health. Each CDR3 is given with its conserved first and last residue. The size entry is marked missing in some rows and otherwise reads once, few, many or a size class.

clone size: -
J gene: TRBJ2-5
V gene: TRBV5-1
CDR3 protein: CASSLKETQYF

clone size: -
J gene: TRBJ2-7
V gene: TRBV25-1
CDR3 protein: CASSESSDKGYEQYF

clone size: -
J gene: TRBJ2-3
V gene: TRBV7-9
CDR3 protein: CASSLLRTGSTDTQYF

clone size: -
J gene: TRBJ2-1
V gene: TRBV5-1
CDR3 protein: CASSLSSASYNEQFF

clone size: -
J gene: TRBJ1-4
V gene: TRBV27
CDR3 protein: CASRTGTGAFRANEKLFF

clone size: -
J gene: TRBJ2-5
V gene: TRBV4-2
CDR3 protein: CASSQDQLAGETQYF

clone size: once
J gene: TRBJ2-1
V gene: TRBV18
CDR3 protein: CASSLGTNQNEQFF

clone size: -
J gene: TRBJ2-1
V gene: TRBV6-1
CDR3 protein: CASRDRGRNEQFF

clone size: -
J gene: TRBJ2-1
V gene: TRBV2
CDR3 protein: CASTPPEQSRYNEQFF

clone size: -
J gene: TRBJ2-1
V gene: TRBV5-4
CDR3 protein: CASSLVATQQQFF

clone size: -
J gene: TRBJ2-7
V gene: TRBV6-6
CDR3 protein: CASSYSNSGYNYEQYF

clone size: few
J gene: TRBJ2-7
V gene: TRBV7-8
CDR3 protein: CASSLDNEQYF

clone size: -
J gene: TRBJ2-3
V gene: TRBV10-1
CDR3 protein: CASSESPDRSLDTQYF

clone size: -
J gene: TRBJ2-3
V gene: TRBV7-8
CDR3 protein: CASSLAGTQQYF

clone size: -
J gene: TRBJ2-1
V gene: TRBV7-8
CDR3 protein: CASSSPLAEVNNEQFF

clone size: once
J gene: TRBJ2-2
V gene: TRBV5-1
CDR3 protein: CASSSRFINTGELFF

clone size: -
J gene: TRBJ1-5
V gene: TRBV7-8
CDR3 protein: CASSPRRSNQPQHF

clone size: -
J gene: TRBJ2-1
V gene: TRBV25-1
CDR3 protein: CASSGRLAGVYEQFF

clone size: once
J gene: TRBJ2-1
V gene: TRBV6-1
CDR3 protein: CASSEGSGTAVEQFF

clone size: few
J gene: TRBJ2-5
V gene: TRBV11-3
CDR3 protein: CASSLGGRGQETQYF

clone size: once
J gene: TRBJ2-7
V gene: TRBV7-2
CDR3 protein: CASSSGRDRVGEQYF

clone size: -
J gene: TRBJ2-1
V gene: TRBV11-2
CDR3 protein: CASSWPGTGSSNEQFF

clone size: few
J gene: TRBJ1-1
V gene: TRBV29-1
CDR3 protein: CSVLPGQAEAFF

clone size: -
J gene: -
V gene: TRBV28
CDR3 protein: CASRNRVEQYF

clone size: -
J gene: TRBJ1-2
V gene: TRBV28
CDR3 protein: CASSHRYGYTF

clone size: few
J gene: TRBJ2-2
V gene: TRBV5-1
CDR3 protein: CASSAGTDTGELFF

clone size: -
J gene: TRBJ2-1
V gene: TRBV30
CDR3 protein: CAWRGAGVRNEQFF

clone size: few
J gene: TRBJ2-7
V gene: TRBV5-1
CDR3 protein: CASSLDPGTYYEQYF

clone size: -
J gene: TRBJ2-6
V gene: TRBV6-4
CDR3 protein: CASSDSRSSGANVLTF